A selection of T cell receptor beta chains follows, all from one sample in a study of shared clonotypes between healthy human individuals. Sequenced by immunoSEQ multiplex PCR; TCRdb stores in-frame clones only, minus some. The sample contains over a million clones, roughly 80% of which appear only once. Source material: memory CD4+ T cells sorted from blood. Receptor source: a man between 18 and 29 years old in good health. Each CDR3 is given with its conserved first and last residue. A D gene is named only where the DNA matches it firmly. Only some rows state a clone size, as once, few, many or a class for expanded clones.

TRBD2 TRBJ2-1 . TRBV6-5 CASGVLAGGYNEQFF TGTGCCAGCGGAGTACTAGCGGGGGGTTACAATGAGCAGTTCTTC
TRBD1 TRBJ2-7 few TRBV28 CASSTGGGYEQYF TGTGCCAGCAGTACAGGGGGCGGGTACGAGCAGTACTTC
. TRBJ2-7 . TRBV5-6 CASSPGLQTYEQYF TGTGCCAGCAGCCCTGGACTGCAGACCTACGAGCAGTACTTC
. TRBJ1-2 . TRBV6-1 CASSERVDSRYGYTF TGTGCCAGCAGTGAACGGGTAGACTCGCGATATGGCTACACCTTC
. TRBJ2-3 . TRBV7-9 CASSLSGASDTQYF TGTGCCAGCAGCTTATCGGGGGCCTCAGATACGCAGTATTTT
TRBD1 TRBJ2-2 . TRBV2 CASRRTDRGIAGELFF TGTGCCAGCAGGAGGACGGACAGGGGAATAGCCGGGGAGCTGTTTTTT
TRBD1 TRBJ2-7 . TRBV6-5 CASRRPGQGTYEQYF TGTGCCAGCAGACGACCGGGACAGGGGACCTACGAGCAGTACTTC
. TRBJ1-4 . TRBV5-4 CASSSGDRQRGAEKLFF TGTGCCAGCAGCTCAGGAGACAGGCAACGGGGCGCCGAAAAACTGTTTTTT
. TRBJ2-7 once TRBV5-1 CASSLYPIGGYEQYF TGCGCCAGCAGCTTATACCCTATAGGGGGCTACGAGCAGTACTTC
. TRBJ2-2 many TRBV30 CAWSGGLFTGELFF TGTGCCTGGAGTGGAGGGCTATTCACCGGGGAGCTGTTTTTT
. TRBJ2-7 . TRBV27 CASSIIAGFYEQYF TGTGCCAGCAGCATAATTGCAGGGTTCTACGAGCAGTACTTC
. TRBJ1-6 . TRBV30 CAWSLGSSYNSPLHF TGTGCCTGGAGTTTAGGGAGCTCCTATAATTCACCCCTCCACTTT
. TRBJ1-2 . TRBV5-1 CASSGDNYGYTF TGCGCCAGCAGTGGGGACAACTATGGCTACACCTTC
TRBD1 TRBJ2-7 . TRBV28 CASSSPVTGSYEQYF TGTGCCAGCAGTTCACCGGTGACAGGGAGCTACGAGCAGTACTTC
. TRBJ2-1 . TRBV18 CASSSSTRNEQFF TGTGCCAGCTCATCTTCCACCCGTAACGAGCAGTTCTTC
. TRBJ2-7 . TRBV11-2 CASSLGPGEQYF TGTGCCAGCAGCTTAGGGCCAGGGGAGCAGTACTTC
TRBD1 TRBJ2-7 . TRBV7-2 CASSLRTGSSYEQYF TGTGCCAGCAGCTTAAGGACAGGGAGCTCCTACGAGCAGTACTTC
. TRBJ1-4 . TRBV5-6 CASSLGVQEKLFF TGTGCCAGCAGCTTGGGGGTTCAGGAAAAACTGTTTTTT
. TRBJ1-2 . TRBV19 CASRTRDFNYGYTF TGTGCCAGTAGGACGAGGGATTTTAACTATGGCTACACCTTC
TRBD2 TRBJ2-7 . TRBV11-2 CASSLLAGEARAAEQYF TGTGCCAGCAGCTTACTAGCGGGAGAAGCTCGGGCCGCCGAGCAGTACTTC
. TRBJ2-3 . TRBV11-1 CASSLDGVTTLETQYF TGTGCCAGCAGCTTAGATGGTGTGACTACCTTGGAAACGCAGTATTTT
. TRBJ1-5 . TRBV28 CASSYPPDRLSSNQPQHF TGTGCCAGCAGCTACCCTCCCGACAGGTTAAGTAGCAATCAGCCCCAGCATTTT
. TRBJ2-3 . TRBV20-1 CGYWRDTQYF TGCGGCTATTGGAGAGATACGCAGTATTTT
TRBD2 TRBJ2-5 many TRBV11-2 CASSLVASGRSLETQYF TGTGCCAGCAGCTTAGTCGCTAGCGGGAGATCTTTGGAGACCCAGTACTTC
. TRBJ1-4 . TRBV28 CASTEGGAPTNEKLFF TGTGCCAGCACCGAGGGGGGGGCCCCAACTAATGAAAAACTGTTTTTT
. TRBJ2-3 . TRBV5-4 CASSLPSTDTQYF TGTGCCAGCAGCCTCCCTAGCACAGATACGCAGTATTTT
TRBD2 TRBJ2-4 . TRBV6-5 CASRGGKNIQYF TGTGCCAGCAGGGGGGGGAAAAACATTCAGTACTTC
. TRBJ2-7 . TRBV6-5 CASSYSPQGIYEQYF TGTGCCAGCAGTTACTCCCCTCAGGGTATCTACGAGCAGTACTTC
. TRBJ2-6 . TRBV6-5 CASKDRSGANVLTF TGTGCCAGCAAAGACAGGTCTGGGGCCAACGTCCTGACTTTC
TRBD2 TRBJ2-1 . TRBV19 CASGLAGGNEQFF TGTGCCAGCGGACTAGCGGGAGGGAATGAGCAGTTCTTC